These T cell receptor beta chains were read from a single sample in a study of cytomegalovirus exposure and HLA in healthy donors. Clones were read by immunoSEQ multiplex PCR, and TCRdb kept only the in-frame ones, dropping some. The data contain about 90,000 clones, roughly 70% of them seen just once; the ten biggest clones take up roughly 16%. The sequencing sample was made of PBMCs. These receptors all come from a woman between 45 and 60 years old in good health and CMV-seropositive. Each CDR3 is given with its conserved first and last residue. The D gene is left open where the match is weak. Only some rows state a clone size, as once, few, many or a class for expanded clones.

>NA|TRBD1|TRBV7-7|TRBJ1-1
TGTGCTAGCAGCCGGGACAGGGACACTGAAGCTTTCTTT
CASSRDRDTEAFF
>NA|TRBD2|TRBV2|TRBJ2-1
TGTGCCAGCACCACTAGCGACTATCCTTTGAGCTACAATGAGCAGTTCTTC
CASTTSDYPLSYNEQFF
>NA|NA|TRBV18|TRBJ1-1
TGTGCCAGCTCACCTCTCGACATAAACACTGAAGCTTTCTTT
CASSPLDINTEAFF
>few|TRBD1|TRBV5-1|TRBJ1-5
TGCGCCAGCAGCTTTGAACCGACAGGGGCAGGACAGCCCCAGCATTTT
CASSFEPTGAGQPQHF
>NA|NA|TRBV7-6|TRBJ1-2
TGTGCCAGCAGCCTTTTGATGGGGGGAGTGAGTGGCTACACCTTC
CASSLLMGGVSGYTF
>NA|TRBD1|TRBV11-2|TRBJ2-7
TGTGCCAGCAGCTTACGGGGGACAGGGGGCGGCGAGCAGTACTTC
CASSLRGTGGGEQYF
>NA|NA|TRBV4-3|TRBJ2-7
TGCGCCAGCAGCCGAGACGAGTCCTCCTACGAGCAGTACTTC
CASSRDESSYEQYF
>NA|NA|TRBV28|TRBJ2-7
TGTGCCAGCACTAGGGGAGGCGAGCAGTACTTC
CASTRGGEQYF
>NA|NA|TRBV10-1|TRBJ2-3
TGCGCCAGCAGTGAGTCGAAGCGGTCGGGCACAGATACGCAGTATTTT
CASSESKRSGTDTQYF
>NA|NA|TRBV7-9|TRBJ2-2
TGTGCCAGCAGGTCGTCAGGGGAAGCCTCGAACACCGGGGAGCTGTTTTTT
CASRSSGEASNTGELFF
>NA|TRBD1|TRBV10-3|TRBJ1-4
TGTGCCATCAGTGAGTTCGGACAGGGCGGAGAAAAACTGTTTTTT
CAISEFGQGGEKLFF
>NA|NA|TRBV29-1|TRBJ2-1
TGCAGCGTCTACTCGGACAGAAACAATGAGCAGTTCTTC
CSVYSDRNNEQFF
>NA|TRBD1|TRBV5-6|TRBJ1-4
TGTGCCAGCAGCGCCGGGACAGTCCCCCAAAAACTGTTTTTT
CASSAGTVPQKLFF
>NA|NA|TRBV5-1|TRBJ1-6
TGCGCCAGCAGCTTGGGGGCCTACGCGGGTTCACCCCTCCACTTT
CASSLGAYAGSPLHF
>NA|NA|TRBV21-1|TRBJ2-1
TGTGCCAGCAGCATAAGAAGCGGGAGCTCCGGCCGAGAGCAGTTCTTC
CASSIRSGSSGREQFF
>NA|NA|TRBV30|TRBJ1-2
TGTGCCCCGACTGAAGATAACTATGGCTACACCTTC
CAPTEDNYGYTF
>few|TRBD2|TRBV27|TRBJ2-5
TGTGCCAGCAGCGGACTAGCGGGGGGGATCCAAGAGACCCAGTACTTC
CASSGLAGGIQETQYF
>NA|NA|TRBV7-2|TRBJ2-2
TGTGCCAGCAGCTGGGGACTTTCCATCACCGGGGAGCTGTTTTTT
CASSWGLSITGELFF
>few|NA|TRBV25-1|TRBJ2-7
TGTGCCAGCAGTGCAGCGGAGCCTTACGAGCAGTACTTC
CASSAAEPYEQYF
>NA|TRBD1|TRBV5-1|TRBJ1-2
TGCGCCAGCAGCTTGGAGACAGGGCATGGCTACACCTTC
CASSLETGHGYTF
>NA|TRBD1|TRBV5-1|TRBJ1-2
TGCGCCAGCAGCGCAAGACAGGGAAACTATGGCTACACCTTC
CASSARQGNYGYTF
>NA|TRBD2|TRBV5-1|TRBJ2-3
TGCGCCAGCAGCTCTCCGGGAGGCCTCTACACAGATACGCAGTATTTT
CASSSPGGLYTDTQYF
>few|TRBD2|TRBV7-2|TRBJ2-7
TGTGCCAGCAGCTCGGATTCCCGGACTAGCCTGCGTGAGCAGTACTTC
CASSSDSRTSLREQYF
>NA|TRBD1|TRBV19|TRBJ2-6
TGTGCCAGTACCTATGGGGGACAGGGGGCGCGCGGGGCCAACGTCCTGACTTTC
CASTYGGQGARGANVLTF
>once|NA|TRBV6-1|TRBJ1-5
TGTGCCAGTCACCCAGGGAGCAATCAGCCCCAGCATTTT
CASHPGSNQPQHF
>NA|NA|TRBV20-1|TRBJ2-7
TGCAGTGCTAGAGATTGGCCCGAGCAGTACTTC
CSARDWPEQYF
>NA|TRBD1|TRBV5-1|TRBJ2-2
TGCGCCAGCAGAGGGACAGGGAGTGCCGGGGAGCTGTTTTTT
CASRGTGSAGELFF
>NA|NA|TRBV11-2|TRBJ2-4
TGTGCCAACAACAACCGACAGAACATTCAGTACTTC
CANNNRQNIQYF
>NA|NA|TRBV2|TRBJ1-1
TGTGCCAGCAGTGGGCTTACATCCACTGAAGCTTTCTTT
CASSGLTSTEAFF
>few|NA|TRBV30|TRBJ2-7
TGTGCCTGGGACAGGCCAACCTATCCCTACGAGCAGTACTTC
CAWDRPTYPYEQYF
>NA|TRBD1|TRBV2|TRBJ2-1
TGTGCCAGCACCCGGACAGGGACCTACAATGAGCAGTTCTTC
CASTRTGTYNEQFF
>NA|NA|TRBV28|TRBJ2-7
TGTGCCAGCAGTTTGGTGGAGAGCGAGCAGTACTTC
CASSLVESEQYF
>NA|TRBD1|TRBV5-1|TRBJ2-2
TGCGCCAGCAGCTCATACCTTTGGACAGGGGGTAATAACGGGGAGCTGTTTTTT
CASSSYLWTGGNNGELFF
>NA|NA|TRBV4-1|TRBJ2-7
TGCGCCAGCAGCCAAGTGGGGGGGCGGGAGAGGTACGAGCAGTACTTC
CASSQVGGRERYEQYF
>NA|TRBD1|TRBV9|TRBJ2-6
TGTGCCAGCAGCGTAGCGTCGTCCGGGACAGGAAAGTTTTATGGGGCCAACGTCCTGACTTTC
CASSVASSGTGKFYGANVLTF